The present T cell receptor (beta chain) was sequenced within a study of shared clonotypes between healthy human individuals. Study-wide results and caveats: The sampled material consisted only of blood, and tissue repertoires are likely to differ. Naive subsets usually exceeded memory subsets in estimated richness.

Recent acute infections and vaccinations were absent in the healthy HIV-negative adult donors. This CDR3 contains 12 residues. This clone was observed a single time. Its antigen is unknown. Deep level was the assay's run setting. Sequencing used immunoSEQ multiplex PCR; TCRdb keeps in-frame clones, though not all of them. This sample has 230,000 or so clones, with 65% found just once. The sequenced sample was memory CD4+ T cells sorted from blood. As to subset: CD45RA-negative fraction. This rearrangement joins TRBV21-1 to TRBJ2-5. TRBV21-1 is flagged as a pseudogene. This sequence was found in a man in his thirties or forties in good health. The CDR3 DNA reads TGTGCCAGCAATAAGGCACAAGAGACCCAGTACTTC. Its translation is CASNKAQETQYF.